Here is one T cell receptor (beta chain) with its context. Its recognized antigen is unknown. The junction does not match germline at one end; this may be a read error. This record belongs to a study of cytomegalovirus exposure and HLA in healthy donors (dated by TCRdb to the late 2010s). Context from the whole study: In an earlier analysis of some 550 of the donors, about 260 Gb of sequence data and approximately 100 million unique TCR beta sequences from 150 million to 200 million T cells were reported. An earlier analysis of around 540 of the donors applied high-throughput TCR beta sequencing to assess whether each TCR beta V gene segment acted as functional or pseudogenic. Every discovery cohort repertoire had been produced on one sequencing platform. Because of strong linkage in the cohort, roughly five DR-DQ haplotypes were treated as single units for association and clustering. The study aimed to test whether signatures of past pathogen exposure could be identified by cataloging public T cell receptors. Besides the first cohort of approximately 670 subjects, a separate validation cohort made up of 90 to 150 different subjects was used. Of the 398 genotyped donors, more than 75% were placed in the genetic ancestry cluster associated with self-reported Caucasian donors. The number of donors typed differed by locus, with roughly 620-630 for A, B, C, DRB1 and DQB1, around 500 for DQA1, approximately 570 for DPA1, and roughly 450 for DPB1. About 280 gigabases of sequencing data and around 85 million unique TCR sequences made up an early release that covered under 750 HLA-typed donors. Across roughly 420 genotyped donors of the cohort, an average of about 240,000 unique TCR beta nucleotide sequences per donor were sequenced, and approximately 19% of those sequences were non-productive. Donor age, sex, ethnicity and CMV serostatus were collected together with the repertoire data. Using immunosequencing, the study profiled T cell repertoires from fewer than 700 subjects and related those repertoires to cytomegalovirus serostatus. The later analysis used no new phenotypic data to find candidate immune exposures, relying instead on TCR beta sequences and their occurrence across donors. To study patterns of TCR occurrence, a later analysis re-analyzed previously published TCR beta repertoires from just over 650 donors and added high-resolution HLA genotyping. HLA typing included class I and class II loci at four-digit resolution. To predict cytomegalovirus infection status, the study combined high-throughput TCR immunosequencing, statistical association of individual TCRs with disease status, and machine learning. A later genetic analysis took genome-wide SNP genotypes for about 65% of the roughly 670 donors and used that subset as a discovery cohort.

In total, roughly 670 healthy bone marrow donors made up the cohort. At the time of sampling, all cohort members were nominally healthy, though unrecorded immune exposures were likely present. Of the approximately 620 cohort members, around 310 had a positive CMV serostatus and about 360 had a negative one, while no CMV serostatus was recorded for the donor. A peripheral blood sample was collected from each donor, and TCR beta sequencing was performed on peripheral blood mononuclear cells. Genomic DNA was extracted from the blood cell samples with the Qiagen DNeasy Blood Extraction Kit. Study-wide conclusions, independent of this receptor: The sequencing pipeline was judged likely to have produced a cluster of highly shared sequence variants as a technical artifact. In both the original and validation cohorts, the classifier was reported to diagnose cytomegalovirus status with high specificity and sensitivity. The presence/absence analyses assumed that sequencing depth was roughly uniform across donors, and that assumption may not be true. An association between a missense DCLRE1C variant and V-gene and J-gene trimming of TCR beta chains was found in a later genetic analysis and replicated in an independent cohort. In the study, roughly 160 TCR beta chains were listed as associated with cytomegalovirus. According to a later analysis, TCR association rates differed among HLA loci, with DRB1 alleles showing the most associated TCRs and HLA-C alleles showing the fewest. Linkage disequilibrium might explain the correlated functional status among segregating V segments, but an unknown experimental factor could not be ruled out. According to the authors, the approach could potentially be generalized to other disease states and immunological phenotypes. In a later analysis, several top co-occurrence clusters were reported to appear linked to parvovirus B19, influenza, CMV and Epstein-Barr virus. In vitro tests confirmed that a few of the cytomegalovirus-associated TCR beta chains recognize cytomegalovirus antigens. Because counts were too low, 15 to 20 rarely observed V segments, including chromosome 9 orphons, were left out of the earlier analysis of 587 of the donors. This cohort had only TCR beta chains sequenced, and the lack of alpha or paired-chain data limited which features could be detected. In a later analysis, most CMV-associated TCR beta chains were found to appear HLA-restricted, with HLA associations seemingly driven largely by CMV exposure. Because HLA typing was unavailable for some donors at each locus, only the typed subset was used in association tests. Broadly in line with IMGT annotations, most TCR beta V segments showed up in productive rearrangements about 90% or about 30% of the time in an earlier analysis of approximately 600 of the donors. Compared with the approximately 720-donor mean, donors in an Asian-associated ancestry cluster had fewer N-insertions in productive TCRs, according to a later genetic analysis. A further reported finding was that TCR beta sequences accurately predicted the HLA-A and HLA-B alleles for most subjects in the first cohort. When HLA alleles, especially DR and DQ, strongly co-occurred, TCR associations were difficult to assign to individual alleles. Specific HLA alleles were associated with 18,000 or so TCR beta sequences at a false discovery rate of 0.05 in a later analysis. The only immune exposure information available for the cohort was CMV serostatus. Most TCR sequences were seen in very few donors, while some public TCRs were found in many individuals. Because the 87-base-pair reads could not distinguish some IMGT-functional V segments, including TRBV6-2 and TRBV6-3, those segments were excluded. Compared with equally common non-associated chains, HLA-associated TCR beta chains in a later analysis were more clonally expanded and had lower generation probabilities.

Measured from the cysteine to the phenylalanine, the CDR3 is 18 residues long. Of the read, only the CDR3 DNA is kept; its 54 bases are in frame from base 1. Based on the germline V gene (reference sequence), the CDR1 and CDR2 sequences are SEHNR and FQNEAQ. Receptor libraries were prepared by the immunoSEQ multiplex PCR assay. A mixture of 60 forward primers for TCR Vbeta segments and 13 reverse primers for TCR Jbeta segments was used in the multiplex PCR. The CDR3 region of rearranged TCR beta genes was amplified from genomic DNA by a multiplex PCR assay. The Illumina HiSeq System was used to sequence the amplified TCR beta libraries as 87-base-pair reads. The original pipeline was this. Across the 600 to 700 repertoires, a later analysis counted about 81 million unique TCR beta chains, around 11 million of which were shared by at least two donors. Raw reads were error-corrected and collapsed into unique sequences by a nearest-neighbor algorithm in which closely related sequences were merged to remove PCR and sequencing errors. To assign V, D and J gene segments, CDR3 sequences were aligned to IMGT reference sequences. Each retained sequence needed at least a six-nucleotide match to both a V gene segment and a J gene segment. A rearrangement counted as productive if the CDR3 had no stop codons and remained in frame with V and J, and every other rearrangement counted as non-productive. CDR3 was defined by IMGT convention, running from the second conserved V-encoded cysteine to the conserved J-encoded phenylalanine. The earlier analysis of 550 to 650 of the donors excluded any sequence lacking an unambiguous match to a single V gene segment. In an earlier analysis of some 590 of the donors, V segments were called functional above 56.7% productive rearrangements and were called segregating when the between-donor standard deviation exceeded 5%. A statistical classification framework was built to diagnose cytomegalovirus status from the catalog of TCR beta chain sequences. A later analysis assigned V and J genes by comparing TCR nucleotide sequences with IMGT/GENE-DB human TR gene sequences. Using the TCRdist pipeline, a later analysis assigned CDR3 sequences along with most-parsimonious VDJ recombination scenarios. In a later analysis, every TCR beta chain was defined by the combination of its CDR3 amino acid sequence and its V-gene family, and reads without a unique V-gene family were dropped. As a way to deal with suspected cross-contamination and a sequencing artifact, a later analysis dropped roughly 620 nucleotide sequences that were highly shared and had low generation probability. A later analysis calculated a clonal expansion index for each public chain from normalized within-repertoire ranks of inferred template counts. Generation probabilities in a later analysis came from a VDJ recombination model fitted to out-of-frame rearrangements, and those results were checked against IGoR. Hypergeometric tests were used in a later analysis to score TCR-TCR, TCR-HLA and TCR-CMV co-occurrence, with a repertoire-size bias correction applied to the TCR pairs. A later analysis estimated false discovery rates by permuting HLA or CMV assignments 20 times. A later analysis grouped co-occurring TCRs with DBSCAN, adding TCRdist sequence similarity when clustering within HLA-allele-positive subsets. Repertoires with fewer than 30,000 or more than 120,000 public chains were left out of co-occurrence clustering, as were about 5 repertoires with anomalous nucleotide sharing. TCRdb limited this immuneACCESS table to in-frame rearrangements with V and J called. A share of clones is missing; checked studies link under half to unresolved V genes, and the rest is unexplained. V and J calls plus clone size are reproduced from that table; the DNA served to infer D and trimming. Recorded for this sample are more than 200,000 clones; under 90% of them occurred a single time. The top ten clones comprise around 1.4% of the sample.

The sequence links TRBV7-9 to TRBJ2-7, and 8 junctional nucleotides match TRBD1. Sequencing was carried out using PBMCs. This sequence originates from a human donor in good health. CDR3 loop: CSSSPETLGTGPLYEQYF. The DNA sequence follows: TGTTCCAGCAGCCCAGAAACTTTGGGGACAGGACCCCTCTACGAGCAGTACTTC.